This section outlines one T cell receptor beta chain sequence together with its context. The sample belongs to a study of control samples from healthy donors and cancer patients. Clones were sequenced by immunoSEQ multiplex PCR, and TCRdb holds only the in-frame ones, with some missing. The data contain 70,000 to 80,000 clones, 84% of them seen just once; the ten biggest clones take up less than 15%. The CDR3 consists of 15 residues. The J segment lost 11 bases and the V segment lost 5 bases, leaving 15 bases of the junction unmatched. Germline values: CDR1 SEHNR, CDR2 FQNEAQ (reference sequence). The material sequenced was blood. J is TRBJ2-3 and V is TRBV7-9; 8 nucleotides align to TRBD2. This clonotype originated in a man aged 45-65 years in good health. CDR3 amino acids: CASSPLDLAGGGQYF. In DNA form, the CDR3 reads TGTGCCAGCAGCCCCCTCGATTTGGCGGGAGGCGGGCAGTATTTT.